These T cell receptor beta chains were read from a single sample in a study of T-cell reconstitution after alpha-beta-depleted transplantation in children. TCRdb reprocessed the PCR reads via MiXCR and lists one record per CDR3 protein. This sample has under 450,000 distinct CDR3 sequences; about 17% occur once, and the top ten carry approximately 28%. Sequenced here: PBMCs, mostly from graft donor cells, sampled 360 days after TCRalphabeta/CD19-depleted stem cell transplant. All receptors come from a boy under two years old who had a stem cell transplant for Wiskott-Aldrich syndrome, so the T cells may come from the graft donor. The CDR3 runs from the conserved cysteine through the conserved F or W. D genes are given only for firm matches. Expanded clones are given a class, and other clones once, few, many or no size at all.

14,TRBV7-9,-,few,TRBJ2-3,CASRETGSTDTQYF,TGTGCCAGCAGGGAAACAGGGTCCACAGATACGCAGTATTTT
16,TRBV27,-,-,TRBJ2-3,CASKGIGGVVTDTQYF,TGTGCCAGCAAGGGGATAGGGGGAGTAGTTACAGATACGCAGTATTTT
13,TRBV27,-,many,TRBJ2-1,CASSWANVNEQFF,TGTGCCAGCAGTTGGGCGAACGTCAATGAGCAGTTCTTC
15,TRBV15,-,-,TRBJ2-5,CATSREPGVQETQYF,TGTGCCACCAGCAGAGAACCAGGGGTCCAAGAGACCCAGTACTTC
15,TRBV5-1,TRBD1,-,TRBJ2-7,CASSVWPGQGYEQYF,TGCGCCAGCAGCGTTTGGCCGGGACAGGGCTACGAGCAGTACTTC
16,TRBV12-3/TRBV12-4,TRBD2,few,TRBJ2-2,CASSLELAGGDGELFF,TGTGCCAGCAGTTTAGAGTTAGCGGGAGGTGACGGGGAGCTGTTTTTT
14,TRBV3-1,-,-,TRBJ1-1,CASSQVSGGRTAFF,TGTGCCAGCAGCCAAGTATCGGGGGGAAGGACGGCTTTCTTT
13,TRBV20-1,TRBD1,few,TRBJ2-5,CSAAGGSGETQYF,TGCAGTGCCGCAGGGGGCTCCGGGGAGACCCAGTACTTC
15,TRBV7-8,-,few,TRBJ2-3,CASSLAGGVGDTQYF,TGTGCCAGCAGCTTAGCGGGGGGAGTCGGAGATACGCAGTATTTT
16,TRBV5-1,TRBD2,few,TRBJ2-4,CASSLELAGAKNIQYF,TGCGCCAGCAGCTTGGAACTAGCGGGAGCCAAAAACATTCAGTACTTC
15,TRBV30,TRBD1,-,TRBJ2-7,CAWSRGQGILYEQYF,TGTGCCTGGAGTCGCGGACAGGGGATCCTCTACGAGCAGTACTTC
14,TRBV4-2,TRBD1,-,TRBJ1-2,CASSQARGHYGYTF,TGTGCCAGCAGCCAAGCCAGGGGGCACTATGGCTACACCTTC
13,TRBV6-6,-,few,TRBJ1-5,CASSYSERSPQHF,TGTGCCAGCAGTTACTCGGAAAGATCGCCCCAGCATTTT
17,TRBV10-3,TRBD1,-,TRBJ2-7,CAISESHRDRAYYEQYF,TGTGCCATCAGTGAGTCCCACCGGGACAGGGCTTATTACGAGCAGTACTTC
13,TRBV5-1,-,many,TRBJ2-3,CASRRTHTDTQYF,TGCGCCAGCAGAAGGACACACACAGATACGCAGTATTTT
11,TRBV28,-,-,TRBJ2-7,CASNRFYEQYF,TGTGCCAGCAATCGGTTCTACGAGCAGTACTTC
18,TRBV11-2,-,-,TRBJ1-6,CASSSGRILENRGSPLHF,TGTGCCAGCAGCTCCGGACGAATCTTAGAAAATCGCGGCTCACCCCTCCACTTT
15,TRBV12-3/TRBV12-4,TRBD1,-,TRBJ2-5,CASSDQGARQETQYF,TGTGCCAGCAGCGACCAGGGGGCACGACAAGAGACCCAGTACTTC
13,TRBV20-1,TRBD2,few,TRBJ2-5,CSARGGVQETQYF,TGCAGTGCCCGCGGGGGGGTTCAAGAGACCCAGTACTTC
11,TRBV12-5,-,-,TRBJ2-1,CANSPWNEQFF,TGTGCTAATTCCCCCTGGAATGAGCAGTTCTTC
14,TRBV2,TRBD1,-,TRBJ1-2,CASSAQGGSNGYTF,TGTGCCAGCAGTGCGCAGGGGGGGTCTAATGGCTACACCTTC
14,TRBV20-1,-,-,TRBJ2-3,CSAVYRVKTDTQYF,TGCAGTGCTGTCTACAGGGTTAAGACAGATACGCAGTATTTT
16,TRBV4-2,TRBD1,few,TRBJ2-5,CASSPRGQGAAETQYF,TGTGCCAGCAGCCCCCGGGGACAGGGGGCGGCGGAGACCCAGTACTTC
15,TRBV20-1,-,-,TRBJ2-7,CSARDGWESSYEQYF,TGCAGTGCTAGAGATGGGTGGGAATCCTCCTACGAGCAGTACTTC
21,TRBV4-1,TRBD2,-,TRBJ2-3,CASSHDLRLAGLPISTDTQYF,TGCGCCAGCAGCCATGATCTGCGACTAGCGGGGCTCCCGATAAGCACAGATACGCAGTATTTT
12,TRBV24-1,-,few,TRBJ2-5,CATSDPAETQYF,TGTGCCACCAGTGACCCGGCAGAGACCCAGTACTTC
15,TRBV29-1,TRBD2,-,TRBJ2-5,CSVSLLAGVGETQYF,TGCAGCGTCTCCCTCCTAGCGGGAGTCGGGGAGACCCAGTACTTC
16,TRBV5-1,-,-,TRBJ2-3,CASSSWERGRTDTQYF,TGCGCCAGCAGCTCCTGGGAAAGGGGCCGCACAGATACGCAGTATTTT
15,TRBV11-3,TRBD1,-,TRBJ2-1,CASSPHRGDYNEQFF,TGTGCCAGCAGCCCCCACAGGGGTGACTACAATGAGCAGTTCTTC
15,TRBV15,TRBD2,few,TRBJ2-1,CATSRDMGTSALQFF,TGTGCCACCAGCAGAGATATGGGAACTAGCGCGTTGCAGTTCTTC
15,TRBV5-1,-,many,TRBJ2-2,CASSLGGTNTGELFF,TGCGCCAGCAGCTTGGGCGGTACGAACACCGGGGAGCTGTTTTTT
15,TRBV14,-,-,TRBJ2-2,CASSRAGIGTGELFF,TGTGCCAGCAGCCGCGCGGGAATAGGCACCGGGGAGCTGTTTTTT
16,TRBV20-1,-,-,TRBJ2-1,CSVVRWGKGLRNEQFF,TGCAGTGTCGTCAGGTGGGGGAAAGGGTTGCGCAATGAGCAGTTCTTC
13,TRBV30,-,-,TRBJ1-1,CAWSVDAYTEAFF,TGTGCCTGGAGTGTAGACGCTTACACTGAAGCTTTCTTT
12,TRBV5-1,-,-,TRBJ2-1,CASSEPGNEQFF,TGCGCCAGCAGCGAACCAGGGAATGAGCAGTTCTTC
15,TRBV7-2,-,-,TRBJ2-5,CASSSLRGSHETQYF,TGTGCCAGCAGCTCTTTAAGAGGCAGCCACGAGACCCAGTACTTC
12,TRBV5-1,-,-,TRBJ2-4,CASSPGGDSQYF,TGCGCCAGCAGCCCTGGGGGGGACAGTCAGTACTTC
19,TRBV5-1,TRBD1,-,TRBJ2-6,CASSLLDRGPPSGANVLTF,TGCGCCAGCAGCTTGCTGGACAGGGGCCCACCCTCTGGGGCCAACGTCCTGACTTTC
16,TRBV10-3,TRBD2,-,TRBJ2-1,CAISRQAGGSYNEQFF,TGTGCCATCAGTCGGCAAGCGGGAGGCTCCTACAATGAGCAGTTCTTC
15,TRBV6-5,TRBD1,-,TRBJ2-5,CASSYLGQGKETQYF,TGTGCCAGCAGTTACCTAGGACAGGGGAAAGAGACCCAGTACTTC
14,TRBV5-8,-,few,TRBJ2-1,CASSLGVQYNEQFF,TGTGCCAGCAGCTTGGGGGTACAGTACAATGAGCAGTTCTTC
15,TRBV29-1,TRBD1,-,TRBJ2-5,CSGLSETGGEWTQYF,TGCAGCGGTTTGAGTGAGACAGGGGGCGAGTGGACCCAGTACTTC
15,TRBV6-5,TRBD2,-,TRBJ2-1,CASSSSGGVGNEQFF,TGTGCCAGCAGTTCTAGCGGGGGGGTAGGTAATGAGCAGTTCTTC
15,TRBV7-2,-,-,TRBJ2-5,CASSLSGGGAQTQYF,TGTGCCAGCAGCTTATCGGGAGGGGGCGCGCAGACCCAGTACTTC
14,TRBV11-2,-,-,TRBJ2-1,CASRQRGMSDEQFF,TGTGCCAGCAGACAAAGGGGGATGAGCGATGAGCAGTTCTTC
14,TRBV18,-,few,TRBJ1-1,CASSSRDPGTEAFF,TGTGCCAGCTCTTCCCGGGACCCTGGGACTGAAGCTTTCTTT
11,TRBV12-3/TRBV12-4,-,few,TRBJ2-1,CATEEGNEQFF,TGTGCAACAGAGGAGGGCAATGAGCAGTTCTTC
14,TRBV28,TRBD1,-,TRBJ2-5,CASSLRDRQETQYF,TGTGCCAGCAGTCTCCGGGACAGACAAGAGACCCAGTACTTC
16,TRBV4-3,-,-,TRBJ2-2,CASSQGPPRNTGELFF,TGCGCCAGCAGCCAAGGGCCCCCGCGGAATACCGGGGAGCTGTTTTTT
16,TRBV7-2,TRBD1,-,TRBJ1-6,CASSAKRTGKLSPLHF,TGTGCCAGCAGCGCTAAGAGGACAGGGAAACTCTCACCCCTCCACTTT
16,TRBV20-1,-,-,TRBJ2-7,CSAYPGGRPFPGEQYF,TGCAGTGCTTACCCCGGTGGCAGACCCTTTCCTGGCGAGCAGTACTTC
13,TRBV5-1,-,-,TRBJ1-2,CASSLGMVYGYTF,TGCGCCAGCAGCTTGGGTATGGTCTATGGCTACACCTTC
18,TRBV6-1,TRBD1,-,TRBJ1-5,CASSVVSGQFFSNQPQHF,TGTGCCAGCAGTGTAGTTTCGGGACAGTTCTTTAGCAATCAGCCCCAGCATTTT